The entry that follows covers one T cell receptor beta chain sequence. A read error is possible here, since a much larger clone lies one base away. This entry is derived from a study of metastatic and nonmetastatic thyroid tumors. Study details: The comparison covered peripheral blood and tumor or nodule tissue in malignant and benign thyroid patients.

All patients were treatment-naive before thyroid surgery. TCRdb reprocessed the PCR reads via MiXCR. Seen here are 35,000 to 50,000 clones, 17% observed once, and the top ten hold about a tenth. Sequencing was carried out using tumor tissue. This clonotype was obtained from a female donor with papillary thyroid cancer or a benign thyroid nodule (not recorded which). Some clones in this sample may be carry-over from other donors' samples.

The CDR3 spells CAISPGTDTQYF. The CDR3 bases are TGTGCCATCAGCCCGGGCACAGATACGCAGTATTTT. This chain joins TRBV11-2 and TRBJ2-3, with unresolved D. This CDR3 has 12 residues. Germline V gene data show CDR1 as SGHAT and CDR2 as FQNNGV.